This TCR beta chain was found in a study of cytomegalovirus exposure and HLA in healthy donors. 13 Jbeta primers and 60 Vbeta primers were used for the PCR. The assay was immunoSEQ multiplex PCR, and TCRdb's table has in-frame clones only and misses some. The sample has 150,000 to 200,000 clones, around 80% seen once. As concerns this clone: Its antigen remains unidentified.

The study's findings and limits: Sequencing likely caused a cluster of highly shared sequence variants.

The receptor comes from a male donor in good health and CMV-seronegative. Sequenced sample: PBMCs.

CDR3 amino acids: CASILTGGRNEQFF. The CDR3 nucleotides read TGTGCCAGCATCCTGACAGGGGGTCGGAATGAGCAGTTCTTC. The chain links TRBV5-8 to TRBJ2-1, with TRBD1 matching over 9 bases. Germline V gene lookup returns CDR1 SGHTS and CDR2 YDEGEE. The CDR3 extends over 14 amino acids. V gave up 6 bases and J gave up 7 bases; unmatched junction bases: 8.